Presented here are 12 T cell receptor beta chains from one specimen sequenced in a study of blood T cell repertoires in COVID-19. The method was immunoSEQ multiplex PCR; TCRdb's version includes in-frame clones alone and lacks a portion of them. The sample lists a few hundred thousand clones; about 87% were seen once. Material: peripheral blood. These receptors came from a man between 70 and 80 years old with acute or convalescent COVID-19.

The genes are TRBV5-4 and TRBJ2-5; 13 bases line up with TRBD2. CDR1 and CDR2 from the germline V gene are SGHNT and YYREEE (reference sequence). The V segment lost 0 bases and the J segment 5 bases; nucleotides outside the gene matches: 4. The CDR3 runs to 16 residues. The CDR3 DNA reads TGTGCCAGCAGCTTGGGACTAGCGGGAGGTCGGGAGACCCAGTACTTC. Its translation: CASSLGLAGGRETQYF.

V and J are TRBV5-6 and TRBJ2-1, with D possibly TRBD2 on 7 matching bases. The germline gives CDR1 SGHDT, CDR2 YYEEEE. V lost 4 bases and J 5 bases, leaving 13 bases between the germline ends. This CDR3 is 14 amino acids long. The CDR3 sequence is CASSRGDYNNEQFF. The CDR3 coding sequence is TGTGCCAGCAGCAGGGGGGACTATAACAATGAGCAGTTCTTC.

V gene TRBV5-1 combines with J gene TRBJ2-7; 8 bases align to TRBD2. Trimming cost V 0 bases and J 1 base; bases outside gene matches: 6. Germline-derived CDR1 and CDR2 are SGHRS and YFSETQ. This CDR3 has 16 amino acids. The CDR3, as DNA: TGCGCCAGCAGCTTGGGTCGCGCGGGAGGATCCTACGAGCAGTACTTC. It encodes CASSLGRAGGSYEQYF.

V gene TRBV3-1 (or the pseudogene TRBV3-2) combines with J gene TRBJ1-6; no clear D gene. Germline CDR1 is LGHDT and CDR2 is YNNKEL (reference sequence). Deletions cut 1 base from V and 7 bases from J, with 5 bases between. This CDR3 is built from 13 residues. DNA for the CDR3: TGTGCCAGCAGCCAAGTTGTAAATTCACCCCTCCACTTT. Translated: CASSQVVNSPLHF.

This chain connects TRBV5-1 to TRBJ2-7; TRBD2 matches at 9 bases. Germline V CDR1 and CDR2: SGHRS, YFSETQ. V lost 4 bases, J lost 0 bases, and 8 bases stayed unmatched. The length of the CDR3 is 16 residues. The CDR3 spells CASSPSGTRASYEQYF. CDR3 DNA: TGCGCCAGCAGCCCTAGCGGGACTAGGGCCTCCTACGAGCAGTACTTC.

CDR3 nucleotides: TGTGCCAGCATAATCGGACTTTACACTGAAGCTTTCTTT. It yields the protein CASIIGLYTEAFF. The rearrangement joins TRBV6-5 to TRBJ1-1; D gene ambiguous. The CDR3 totals 13 residues. Germline V gene sequence: CDR1 MNHEY, CDR2 SVGAGI. The ends were cut back, 7 bases at V and 3 bases at J, with 12 bases in the middle.

This chain links TRBV6-6 with TRBJ2-1; 7 nucleotides align to TRBD2. Trimming took 6 bases from V and 10 from J; bases not matched to a gene: 6. The V gene's germline CDR1 is MNHNY and CDR2 SVGAGI (reference sequence). The length of the CDR3 is 12 residues. The DNA of the CDR3 is TGTGCCAGCAGCCCCCGGGGAGGGGAGCAGTTCTTC. Protein sequence: CASSPRGGEQFF.

The rearrangement joins TRBV2 to TRBJ1-2, with 7 positions matching TRBD1. This CDR3 has 13 amino acids. The J segment lost 7 bases and the V segment lost 5 bases, leaving 7 bases of the junction unmatched. In germline, CDR1 is SNHLY, CDR2 FYNNEI. The CDR3 coding sequence is TGTGCCAGCAGTCAGACAGGGCCGGCTGGCTACACCTTC. Amino acid sequence: CASSQTGPAGYTF.

This sequence joins TRBV7-7 and TRBJ2-7, with D uncertain. This CDR3 has 13 amino acids. Germline assignment: CDR1 SSHAT and CDR2 FNYEAQ (reference sequence). V lost 0 bases, J lost 6 bases, and 9 bases lay in between. The CDR3 DNA reads TGTGCCAGCAGCTTAGCGCTGCGAAGCGAGCAGTACTTC. This gives the protein CASSLALRSEQYF.

This chain joins TRBV2 and TRBJ2-1; 12 bases fit TRBD2. V was clipped by 6 bases and J by 0 bases; unmatched bases: 9. There are 18 residues in the CDR3. The germline gives CDR1 SNHLY, CDR2 FYNNEI. The chain's CDR3 is CASRTGTSGLLSYNEQFF. The CDR3 nucleotides read TGTGCCAGCAGGACCGGGACTAGCGGGTTGCTCTCCTACAATGAGCAGTTCTTC.

This chain links TRBV29-1 with TRBJ2-3; 11 nucleotides match TRBD2. V was pared by 6 bases and J by 1 base, with 6 bases of the junction left unmatched. The CDR3 has 15 residues. Per germline, CDR1 SQVTM and CDR2 ANQGSEA. The CDR3 DNA is TGCAGCGTAACCGGGACTAGCGGCGGCACAGATACGCAGTATTTT. It translates to CSVTGTSGGTDTQYF.

The chain joins TRBV5-4 to TRBJ2-5, with 7 nucleotides matching TRBD2. The CDR3 loop spans 14 amino acids. The germline V gene encodes CDR1 SGHNT and CDR2 YYREEE (reference sequence). Unmatched junction bases numbered 4, after V lost 3 bases and J lost 2 bases. CDR3 sequence reads: CASSSYSGQETQYF. The DNA for the CDR3 is TGTGCCAGCAGCTCATATAGCGGGCAAGAGACCCAGTACTTC.